Presented here are 5 T cell receptor beta chains from one specimen sequenced in a study of T cell responses to AZD1222 COVID-19 vaccine. Sequencing was performed with immunoSEQ multiplex PCR; in TCRdb, only in-frame clones are kept and a portion is missing. The sample lists 150,000 or so clones; around 88% were seen once. This specimen consisted of peripheral blood, obtained on day 0 of MenACWY control vaccination. The receptors were sampled from an adult in good health.

The genes are TRBV6-5 and TRBJ1-4; D remains ambiguous. The germline CDR1 and CDR2 sequences are MNHEY and SVGAGI. Deletions cut 0 bases from V and 8 bases from J, with 16 bases between. This CDR3 spans 16 amino acids. The CDR3: CASSYSSPFESEKLFF. The CDR3 DNA sequence: TGTGCCAGCAGTTACTCGAGCCCCTTCGAGTCGGAAAAACTGTTTTTT.

The V and J genes are TRBV28 and TRBJ1-1, with unresolved D. The germline V gene has CDR1 MDHEN and CDR2 SYDVKM. Trimming took 4 bases from V and 8 from J, leaving 14 bases between them. The CDR3 totals 13 residues. The CDR3 loop is CASSSMGLSEAFF. As DNA, the CDR3 is TGTGCCAGCAGTTCTATGGGCTTGTCGGAAGCTTTCTTT.

The V gene is TRBV2, the J gene TRBJ2-7; TRBD1 matches at 8 bases. V lost 6 bases, J lost 2 bases, and 12 bases stayed unmatched. CDR3 size: 16 residues. From germline, CDR1 is SNHLY and CDR2 FYNNEI. The CDR3 DNA reads TGTGCCAGCAGCCTTGGCCCCGGGACAGGCCCCTACGAGCAGTACTTC. Protein product: CASSLGPGTGPYEQYF. Combining the CDR3 with reference TRBV2 and TRBJ2-7 gives the whole variable domain EPEVTQTPSHQVTQMGQEVILRCVPISNHLYFYWYRQILGQKVEFLVSFYNNEISEKSEIFDDQFSVERPDGSNFTLKIRSTKLEDSAMYFCASSLGPGTGPYEQYFGPGTRLTVT.

Worth noting for this clone: Within the sample, other DNA sequences also encode this same CDR3. J is TRBJ2-3 and V is TRBV18; 11 bases are shared with TRBD2. V lost 3 bases and J lost 0; bases outside the gene matches: 2. Germline V gives CDR1 KGHSH, CDR2 LQKENI. The CDR3 is 16 residues long. CDR3 sequence reads: CASSPLAGGSTDTQYF. Here the CDR3 DNA reads TGTGCCAGCTCACCTCTAGCGGGAGGAAGCACAGATACGCAGTATTTT.

This clone was detected only once. This chain joins TRBV4-2 and TRBJ2-2, with D possibly TRBD1 on 6 matching bases. Per germline, CDR1 LGHNA and CDR2 YNFKEQ. V lost 2 bases to trimming and J lost 0 bases, with 13 bases between them. The CDR3 is 17 residues long. The CDR3 loop is CASSQLTGTSNTGELFF. CDR3 nucleotide sequence: TGTGCCAGCAGCCAACTGACCGGGACATCGAACACCGGGGAGCTGTTTTTT.